A selection of T cell receptor beta chains follows, all from one sample in a study of blood T cell repertoires in COVID-19. Profiling relied on immunoSEQ multiplex PCR, and the TCRdb table lists in-frame clones only, not all of them. The sample has over 150,000 clones; 90% are singletons. Sequenced sample: peripheral blood. These receptors were collected from a man aged 50 or older with acute or convalescent COVID-19. Both conserved end residues are part of each CDR3. Each record gives: CDR3 DNA, CDR3 protein, J gene, clone size, V gene, D gene. A D gene is named only where the DNA matches it firmly. Size is stated for part of the rows, as once, few or many counts, or as a class when the clone is expanded.

cdr3_nt: TGTGCCAGCAGTTTAGATGGGCTGGGCACTGAAGCTTTCTTT; cdr3_aa: CASSLDGLGTEAFF; j_call: TRBJ1-1; clone_size: .; v_call: TRBV6-5; d_call: .
cdr3_nt: TGTGCCAGCAGGACGAAGGGGGAGACCCAGTACTTC; cdr3_aa: CASRTKGETQYF; j_call: TRBJ2-5; clone_size: .; v_call: TRBV6-5; d_call: .
cdr3_nt: TGTGCCAGCAGCCAAGGCCCGTCCGGGACATCGAGGTCCGGGTTGTTCTTC; cdr3_aa: CASSQGPSGTSRSGLFF; j_call: TRBJ2-1; clone_size: .; v_call: TRBV3-1/TRBV3-2; d_call: .
cdr3_nt: TGTGCCAGCAGCCCCGGACTAGCGGTCCAAGAGACCCAGTACTTC; cdr3_aa: CASSPGLAVQETQYF; j_call: TRBJ2-5; clone_size: few; v_call: TRBV7-9; d_call: TRBD2
cdr3_nt: TGTGCCAGCAGTTTGAGACTAGCGGTCTCCTACGAGCAGTACTTC; cdr3_aa: CASSLRLAVSYEQYF; j_call: TRBJ2-7; clone_size: .; v_call: TRBV27; d_call: TRBD2
cdr3_nt: TGTGCCAGCAGCTTACGGACTAGCGGGGGGGCCGCAGATACGCAGTATTTT; cdr3_aa: CASSLRTSGGAADTQYF; j_call: TRBJ2-3; clone_size: .; v_call: TRBV7-3; d_call: TRBD2
cdr3_nt: TGCAGTGCTAGTTTCTCAGGTAGCGGGGGAAATGAGCAGTTCTTC; cdr3_aa: CSASFSGSGGNEQFF; j_call: TRBJ2-1; clone_size: once; v_call: TRBV20-1; d_call: TRBD2
cdr3_nt: TGTGCCAGTATGGGGGCTGGCACCGGGGAGCTGTTTTTT; cdr3_aa: CASMGAGTGELFF; j_call: TRBJ2-2; clone_size: .; v_call: TRBV19; d_call: .
cdr3_nt: TGTGCCAGCAGCCCACTAGCCGGAGGGTTGGTTCAGCCCCAGCATTTT; cdr3_aa: CASSPLAGGLVQPQHF; j_call: TRBJ1-5; clone_size: .; v_call: TRBV7-2; d_call: .
cdr3_nt: TGTGCCTGGAGTGTATTTCGGAATTCACCCCTCCACTTT; cdr3_aa: CAWSVFRNSPLHF; j_call: TRBJ1-6; clone_size: .; v_call: TRBV30; d_call: .
cdr3_nt: TGTGCCAGCAGTTTGCGGAGATCCTACGAGCAGTACTTC; cdr3_aa: CASSLRRSYEQYF; j_call: TRBJ2-7; clone_size: .; v_call: TRBV12-3/TRBV12-4; d_call: .
cdr3_nt: TGTGCCAGCAGCCAAGATCAAGCTACAGATACGCAGTATTTT; cdr3_aa: CASSQDQATDTQYF; j_call: TRBJ2-3; clone_size: once; v_call: TRBV3-1/TRBV3-2; d_call: .
cdr3_nt: TGTGCCAGCAGCCAGGGACTCAATCAGCCCCAGCATTTT; cdr3_aa: CASSQGLNQPQHF; j_call: TRBJ1-5; clone_size: .; v_call: TRBV3-1/TRBV3-2; d_call: .
cdr3_nt: TGTGCCAGCAGCACTAATAGCGGATACAATGAGCAGTTCTTC; cdr3_aa: CASSTNSGYNEQFF; j_call: TRBJ2-1; clone_size: .; v_call: TRBV6-2/TRBV6-3; d_call: .
cdr3_nt: TGTGCCAGCAGTTCACATGACGGGTCCAATGAGCAGTTCTTC; cdr3_aa: CASSSHDGSNEQFF; j_call: TRBJ2-1; clone_size: .; v_call: TRBV28; d_call: .
cdr3_nt: TGTGCCAGCAGTGAAATAGGACTAGCGGGAGTTTCTGAGCAGTTCTTC; cdr3_aa: CASSEIGLAGVSEQFF; j_call: TRBJ2-1; clone_size: .; v_call: TRBV2; d_call: TRBD2
cdr3_nt: TGTGCCAGCAGCGTAAGCAGGGTCGGCGAGCAGTACTTC; cdr3_aa: CASSVSRVGEQYF; j_call: TRBJ2-7; clone_size: .; v_call: TRBV9; d_call: .
cdr3_nt: TGCGCCAGCAGCTTGGAGCCGGGACAGGGGGCCGGGGAGCTGTTTTTT; cdr3_aa: CASSLEPGQGAGELFF; j_call: TRBJ2-2; clone_size: .; v_call: TRBV5-1; d_call: TRBD1
cdr3_nt: TGTGCCAGCAGCCCTCCCGGGACTAGCACAGATACGCAGTATTTT; cdr3_aa: CASSPPGTSTDTQYF; j_call: TRBJ2-3; clone_size: .; v_call: TRBV3-1/TRBV3-2; d_call: .
cdr3_nt: TGTGCCACCAGCAGCGGACAGGGCAGTCAGCCCCAGCATTTT; cdr3_aa: CATSSGQGSQPQHF; j_call: TRBJ1-5; clone_size: .; v_call: TRBV15; d_call: TRBD1
cdr3_nt: TGTGCCAGCACTATGGTACAGGGGGCTCCCTACAATGAGCAGTTCTTC; cdr3_aa: CASTMVQGAPYNEQFF; j_call: TRBJ2-1; clone_size: .; v_call: TRBV2; d_call: TRBD1
cdr3_nt: TGCGCCAGCAGCCTAGCGTCGGCTAGCACAGATACGCAGTATTTT; cdr3_aa: CASSLASASTDTQYF; j_call: TRBJ2-3; clone_size: .; v_call: TRBV5-1; d_call: .
cdr3_nt: TGCGCCAGCAGTGAAACAGCAGACTTGGGACTAGCGACTACAGATACGCAGTATTTT; cdr3_aa: CASSETADLGLATTDTQYF; j_call: TRBJ2-3; clone_size: .; v_call: TRBV10-2; d_call: TRBD2
cdr3_nt: TGTGCCAGCAGTTACTGGGACAGAAATAATGAAGCTTTCTTT; cdr3_aa: CASSYWDRNNEAFF; j_call: TRBJ1-1; clone_size: .; v_call: TRBV28; d_call: TRBD1
cdr3_nt: TGTGCCAGCAGCCGAACCCGTCCCAGGGCCGCGAACAATGAGCAGTTCTTC; cdr3_aa: CASSRTRPRAANNEQFF; j_call: TRBJ2-1; clone_size: .; v_call: TRBV27; d_call: .
cdr3_nt: TGTGCCAGCAGGCCTACAGGGTTGAGCAATCAGCCCCAGCATTTT; cdr3_aa: CASRPTGLSNQPQHF; j_call: TRBJ1-5; clone_size: .; v_call: TRBV6-5; d_call: .
cdr3_nt: TGCGCCAGCAGCCAGGAGGGGGCCGGGACCGGGGAGCTGTTTTTT; cdr3_aa: CASSQEGAGTGELFF; j_call: TRBJ2-2; clone_size: .; v_call: TRBV4-3; d_call: .
cdr3_nt: TGCAGTGCTAGGAGTTATGGCTACACCTTC; cdr3_aa: CSARSYGYTF; j_call: TRBJ1-2; clone_size: .; v_call: TRBV20-1; d_call: .
cdr3_nt: TGTGCCAGCAGCTCCCCAGGGCAGGGGGCTAGCGGGAACCCCTACGAGCAGTACTTC; cdr3_aa: CASSSPGQGASGNPYEQYF; j_call: TRBJ2-7; clone_size: .; v_call: TRBV7-2; d_call: .
cdr3_nt: TGTGCCAGCAGCCAAGATCTCGCTACCTCTGGGGCCAACGTCCTGACTTTC; cdr3_aa: CASSQDLATSGANVLTF; j_call: TRBJ2-6; clone_size: .; v_call: TRBV4-2; d_call: .
cdr3_nt: TGTGCCAGCAGCCCCGGGACAGGGCATGAGCAGTTCTTC; cdr3_aa: CASSPGTGHEQFF; j_call: TRBJ2-1; clone_size: .; v_call: TRBV7-3; d_call: TRBD1
cdr3_nt: TGTGCCAGCAGCTTACACCTGAACACTGAAGCTTTCTTT; cdr3_aa: CASSLHLNTEAFF; j_call: TRBJ1-1; clone_size: once; v_call: TRBV5-6; d_call: .
cdr3_nt: TGCGCCAGCAGTGAGGGGACAGGGTTCGGAAAACTGTTTTTT; cdr3_aa: CASSEGTGFGKLFF; j_call: TRBJ1-4; clone_size: .; v_call: TRBV10-2; d_call: TRBD1
cdr3_nt: TGTGCCAGCAAACCGGGACAGGGCGGTCAGCCCCAGCATTTT; cdr3_aa: CASKPGQGGQPQHF; j_call: TRBJ1-5; clone_size: .; v_call: TRBV6-6; d_call: TRBD1
cdr3_nt: TGTGCCAGTTCACCTACCGATTCACCCCTCCACTTT; cdr3_aa: CASSPTDSPLHF; j_call: TRBJ1-6; clone_size: once; v_call: TRBV9; d_call: .
cdr3_nt: TGTGCCAGCAGCTTAGAAGGGTGGGGGCCGAATGAGCAGTTCTTC; cdr3_aa: CASSLEGWGPNEQFF; j_call: TRBJ2-1; clone_size: .; v_call: TRBV11-2; d_call: .
cdr3_nt: TGTGCCAGCAGCTTAAGTCTAGCGGGAATGGAGACCCAGTACTTC; cdr3_aa: CASSLSLAGMETQYF; j_call: TRBJ2-5; clone_size: .; v_call: TRBV13; d_call: TRBD2
cdr3_nt: TGTGCCAGTAGTCTGACTTCGACGCCCGGAGAGACCCAGTACTTC; cdr3_aa: CASSLTSTPGETQYF; j_call: TRBJ2-5; clone_size: .; v_call: TRBV19; d_call: .
cdr3_nt: TGTGCCAGCAGCTTAGTGGGAGGGATTGGGGCCAACGTCCTGACTTTC; cdr3_aa: CASSLVGGIGANVLTF; j_call: TRBJ2-6; clone_size: .; v_call: TRBV7-2; d_call: TRBD2